The subject of this entry is one TCR beta chain. J lost 9 bases, V lost 6 bases, and 8 bases had no gene match. The CDR3 runs 13 residues. This specimen comes from a study of blood T cell repertoires in COVID-19. Sequencing was performed with immunoSEQ multiplex PCR; in TCRdb, only in-frame clones are kept and a portion is missing. The sample holds 200,000 to 250,000 clones, 70% to 90% seen once. Sequencing used peripheral blood. The clonotype originates from a woman aged 50 to 65 with COVID-19, enrolled during active disease. The V call is TRBV12-3 or TRBV12-4, the J call TRBJ2-3; 8 nucleotides match TRBD2. CDR3 sequence: CASSSPGGRTQYF. The DNA for the CDR3 is TGTGCCAGCAGCTCCCCGGGGGGGAGGACGCAGTATTTT.